This entry concerns a single T cell receptor (beta chain). CDR3 size: 14 residues. Germline loops: CDR1 LGHNA, CDR2 YSLEER. This sample was included in a study of CXCR3-negative and CXCR3-positive naive CD8 T cells. Through 5' RACE with UMI labels, the TRB cDNA libraries were prepared. No DNA is given; TCRdb re-called the 5' RACE reads and lists each CDR3 protein once. Listed are 69,000 or so distinct CDR3 sequences; 1.5% falls within the top ten. This TCR came from a human donor in good health. Some clones in this sample may be carry-over from other donors' samples. V is TRBV4-3 and J is TRBJ2-3. The sequencing input was naive CXCR3- CD8+ T cells from blood. As for subset: CD45RO-CCR7+CD27+CD95- naive CD8+ T cells lacking CXCR3 (TNR3-). The CDR3 is CASSQSSVTDTQYF.